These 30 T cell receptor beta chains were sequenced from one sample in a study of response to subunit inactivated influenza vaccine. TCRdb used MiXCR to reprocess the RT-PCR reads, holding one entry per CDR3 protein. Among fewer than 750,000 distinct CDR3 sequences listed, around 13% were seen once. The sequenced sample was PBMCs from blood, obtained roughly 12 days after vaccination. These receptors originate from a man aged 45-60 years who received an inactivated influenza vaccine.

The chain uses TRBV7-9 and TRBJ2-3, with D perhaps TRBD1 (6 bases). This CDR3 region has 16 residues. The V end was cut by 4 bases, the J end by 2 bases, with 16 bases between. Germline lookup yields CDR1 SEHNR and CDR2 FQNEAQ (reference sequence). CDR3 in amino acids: CASSSLDRNPTDTQYF. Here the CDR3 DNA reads TGTGCCAGCAGCTCGCTGGACAGAAACCCCACAGATACGCAGTATTTT.

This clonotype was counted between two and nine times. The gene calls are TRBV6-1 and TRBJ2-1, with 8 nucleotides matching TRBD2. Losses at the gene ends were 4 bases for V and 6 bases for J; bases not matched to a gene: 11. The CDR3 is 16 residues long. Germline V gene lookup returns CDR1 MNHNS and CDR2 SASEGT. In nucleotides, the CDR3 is TGTGCCAGCAGTGCCTTCGGACTAGCAAGGGTCAATGAGCAGTTCTTC. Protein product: CASSAFGLARVNEQFF.

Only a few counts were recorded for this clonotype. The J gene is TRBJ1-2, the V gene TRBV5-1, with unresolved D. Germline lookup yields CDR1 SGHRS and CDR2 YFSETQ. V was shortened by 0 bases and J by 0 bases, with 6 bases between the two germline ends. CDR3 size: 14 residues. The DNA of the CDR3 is TGCGCCAGCAGCTTGGGGGAGACTAACTATGGCTACACCTTC. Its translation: CASSLGETNYGYTF.

CDR3 sequence reads: CASSYGTGATDTQYF. For the CDR3, the DNA is TGTGCCAGCAGCTATGGGACAGGTGCCACAGATACGCAGTATTTT. The V and J genes are TRBV6-2 or TRBV6-3 and TRBJ2-3, with TRBD1 matching over 8 bases. With V trimmed by 6 bases and J by 2 bases, 7 bases remained unmatched. This CDR3 has 15 residues. Germline CDR1 and CDR2: MNHEY and SVGEGT.

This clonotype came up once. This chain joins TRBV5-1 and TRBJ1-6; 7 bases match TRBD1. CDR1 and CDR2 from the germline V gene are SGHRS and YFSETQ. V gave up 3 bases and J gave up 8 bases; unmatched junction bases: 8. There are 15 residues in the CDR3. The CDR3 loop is CASSSMTGTYSPLHF. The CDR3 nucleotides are TGCGCCAGCAGCTCGATGACAGGGACTTATTCACCCCTCCACTTT.

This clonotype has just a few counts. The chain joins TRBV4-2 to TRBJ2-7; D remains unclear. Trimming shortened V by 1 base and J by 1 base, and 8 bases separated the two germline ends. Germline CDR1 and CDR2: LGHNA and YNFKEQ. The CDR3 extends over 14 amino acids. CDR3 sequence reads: CASSQVARSYEQYF. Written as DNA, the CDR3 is TGTGCCAGCAGCCAAGTGGCCAGGTCCTACGAGCAGTACTTC.

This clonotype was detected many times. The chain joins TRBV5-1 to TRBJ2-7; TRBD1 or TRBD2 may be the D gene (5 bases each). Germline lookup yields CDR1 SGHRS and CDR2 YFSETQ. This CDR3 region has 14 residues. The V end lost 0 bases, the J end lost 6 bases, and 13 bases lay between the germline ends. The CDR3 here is CASSLGDPSGEQYF. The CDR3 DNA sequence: TGCGCCAGCAGCTTGGGGGACCCAAGTGGCGAGCAGTACTTC. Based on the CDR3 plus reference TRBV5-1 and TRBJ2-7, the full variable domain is KAGVTQTPRYLIKTRGQQVTLSCSPISGHRSVSWYQQTPGQGLQFLFEYFSETQRNKGNFPGRFSGRQFSNSRSEMNVSTLELGDSALYLCASSLGDPSGEQYFGPGTRLTVT.

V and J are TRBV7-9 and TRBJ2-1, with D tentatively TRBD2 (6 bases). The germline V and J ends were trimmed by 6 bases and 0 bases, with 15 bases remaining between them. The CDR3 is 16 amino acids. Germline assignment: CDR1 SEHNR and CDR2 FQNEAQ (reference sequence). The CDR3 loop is CASSFGGDSSYNEQFF. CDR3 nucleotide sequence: TGTGCCAGCAGTTTCGGAGGGGATAGCTCCTACAATGAGCAGTTCTTC.

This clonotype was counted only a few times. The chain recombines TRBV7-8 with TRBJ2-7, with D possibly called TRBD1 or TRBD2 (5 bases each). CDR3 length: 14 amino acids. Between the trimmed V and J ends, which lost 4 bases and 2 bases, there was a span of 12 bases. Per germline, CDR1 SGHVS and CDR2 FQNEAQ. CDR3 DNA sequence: TGTGCCAGCAGCTACGGGACGGTGACCTACGAGCAGTACTTC. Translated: CASSYGTVTYEQYF.

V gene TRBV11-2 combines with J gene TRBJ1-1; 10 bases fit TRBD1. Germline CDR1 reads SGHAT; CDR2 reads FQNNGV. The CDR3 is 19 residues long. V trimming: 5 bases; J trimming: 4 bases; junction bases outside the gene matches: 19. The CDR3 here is CASSKEAGTGEVWSTEAFF. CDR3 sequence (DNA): TGTGCCAGCAGCAAAGAGGCCGGGACAGGGGAGGTTTGGAGCACTGAAGCTTTCTTT. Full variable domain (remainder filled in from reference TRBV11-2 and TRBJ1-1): EAGVAQSPRYKIIEKRQSVAFWCNPISGHATLYWYQQILGQGPKLLIQFQNNGVVDDSQLPKDRFSAERLKGVDSTLKIQPAKLEDSAVYLCASSKEAGTGEVWSTEAFFGQGTRLTVV.

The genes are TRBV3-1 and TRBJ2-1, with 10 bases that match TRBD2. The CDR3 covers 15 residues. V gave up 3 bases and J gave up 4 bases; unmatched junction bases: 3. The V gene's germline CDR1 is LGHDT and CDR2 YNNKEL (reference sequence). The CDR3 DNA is TGTGCCAGCAGCCATAGCGGGGGGAAATACAATGAGCAGTTCTTC. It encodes CASSHSGGKYNEQFF.

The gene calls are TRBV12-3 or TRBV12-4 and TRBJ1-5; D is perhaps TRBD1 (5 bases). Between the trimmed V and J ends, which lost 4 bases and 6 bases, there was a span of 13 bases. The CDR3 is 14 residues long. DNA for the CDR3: TGTGCCAGCAGTTCCTCGGGACCTAGTCAGCCCCAGCATTTT. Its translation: CASSSSGPSQPQHF.

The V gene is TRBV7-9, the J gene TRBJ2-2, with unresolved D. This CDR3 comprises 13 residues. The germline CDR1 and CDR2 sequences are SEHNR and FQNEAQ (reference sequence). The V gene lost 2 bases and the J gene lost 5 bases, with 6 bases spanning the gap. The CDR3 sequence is CASSLSPTGELFF. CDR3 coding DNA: TGTGCCAGCAGCTTATCCCCGACCGGGGAGCTGTTTTTT.

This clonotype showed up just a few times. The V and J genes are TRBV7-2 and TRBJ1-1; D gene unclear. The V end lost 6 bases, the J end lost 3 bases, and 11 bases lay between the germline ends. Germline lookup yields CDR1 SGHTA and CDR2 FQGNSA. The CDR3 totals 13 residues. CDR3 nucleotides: TGTGCCAGCAGTAGGATGGGGTACACTGAAGCTTTCTTT. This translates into CASSRMGYTEAFF.

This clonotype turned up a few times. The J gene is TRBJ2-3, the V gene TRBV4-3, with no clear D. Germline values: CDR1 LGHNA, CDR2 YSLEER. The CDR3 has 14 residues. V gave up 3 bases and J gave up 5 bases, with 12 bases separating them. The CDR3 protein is CASSHRTRLDTQYF. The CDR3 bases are TGCGCCAGCAGCCACCGAACCAGGCTAGATACGCAGTATTTT.

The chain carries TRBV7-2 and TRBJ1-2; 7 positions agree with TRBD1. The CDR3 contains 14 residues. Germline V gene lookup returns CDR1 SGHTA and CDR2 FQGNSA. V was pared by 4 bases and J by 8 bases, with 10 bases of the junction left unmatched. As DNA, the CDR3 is TGTGCCAGCAGCTCCGGCAGGGGGTCGTGGGGCTACACCTTC. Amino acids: CASSSGRGSWGYTF.

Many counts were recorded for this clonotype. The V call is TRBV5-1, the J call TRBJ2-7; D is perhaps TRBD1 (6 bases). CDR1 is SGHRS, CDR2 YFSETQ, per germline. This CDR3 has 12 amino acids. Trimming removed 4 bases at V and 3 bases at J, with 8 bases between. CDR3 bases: TGCGCCAGCAGCCAACAGGGCTACGAGCAGTACTTC. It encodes CASSQQGYEQYF.

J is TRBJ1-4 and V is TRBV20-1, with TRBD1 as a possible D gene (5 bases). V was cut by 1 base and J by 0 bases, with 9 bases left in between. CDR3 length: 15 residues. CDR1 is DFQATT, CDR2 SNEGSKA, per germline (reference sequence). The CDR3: CSARAGGSTNEKLFF. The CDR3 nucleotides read TGCAGTGCTAGAGCGGGGGGATCAACTAATGAAAAACTGTTTTTT.

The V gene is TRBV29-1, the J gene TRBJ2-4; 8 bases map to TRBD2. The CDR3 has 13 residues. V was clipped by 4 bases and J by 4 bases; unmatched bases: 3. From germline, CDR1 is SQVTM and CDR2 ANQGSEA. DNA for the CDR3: TGCAGCGTTGCGACTAGCGCAAAAAACATTCAGTACTTC. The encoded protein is CSVATSAKNIQYF.

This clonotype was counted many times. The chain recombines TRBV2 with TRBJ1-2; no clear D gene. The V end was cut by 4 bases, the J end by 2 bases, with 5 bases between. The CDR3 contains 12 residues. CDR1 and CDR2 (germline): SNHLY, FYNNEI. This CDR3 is CASSGSNYGYTF. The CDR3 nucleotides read TGTGCCAGCAGTGGCAGCAACTATGGCTACACCTTC.

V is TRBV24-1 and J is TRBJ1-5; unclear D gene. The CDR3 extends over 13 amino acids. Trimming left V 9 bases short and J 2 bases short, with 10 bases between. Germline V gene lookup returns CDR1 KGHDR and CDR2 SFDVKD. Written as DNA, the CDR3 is TGTGCCACCTCGCAGGCGGGCAATCAGCCCCAGCATTTT. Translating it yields CATSQAGNQPQHF.

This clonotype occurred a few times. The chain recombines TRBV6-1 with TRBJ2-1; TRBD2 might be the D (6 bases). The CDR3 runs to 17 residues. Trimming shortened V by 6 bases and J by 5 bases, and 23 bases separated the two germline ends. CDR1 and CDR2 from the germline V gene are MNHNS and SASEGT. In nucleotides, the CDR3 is TGTGCCAGCAGCCAGTCACAAAGGTTCGGGACTGACAATGAGCAGTTCTTC. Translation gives CASSQSQRFGTDNEQFF.

The DNA for the CDR3 is TGCGCCAGCAGCTTGGCTCAGGGGGCGAAGAAGGAGACCCAGTACTTC. Translating it yields CASSLAQGAKKETQYF. The chain recombines TRBV5-1 with TRBJ2-5; TRBD1 aligns across 8 bases. Germline trimming cut 0 bases from V and 5 bases from J; bases unmatched to any gene: 9. The CDR3 spans 16 residues. Germline-derived CDR1 and CDR2 are SGHRS and YFSETQ.

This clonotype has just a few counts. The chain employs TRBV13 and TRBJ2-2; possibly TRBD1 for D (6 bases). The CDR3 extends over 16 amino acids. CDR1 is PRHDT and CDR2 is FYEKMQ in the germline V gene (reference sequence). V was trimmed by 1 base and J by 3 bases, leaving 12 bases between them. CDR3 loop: CASSLDSGQYTGELFF. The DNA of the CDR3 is TGTGCCAGCAGCTTAGATTCAGGACAGTACACCGGGGAGCTGTTTTTT.

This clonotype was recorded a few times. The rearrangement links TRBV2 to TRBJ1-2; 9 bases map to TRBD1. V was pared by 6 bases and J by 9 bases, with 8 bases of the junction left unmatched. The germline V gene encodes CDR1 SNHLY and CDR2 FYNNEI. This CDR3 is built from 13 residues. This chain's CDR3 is CASSAGQGLSYTF. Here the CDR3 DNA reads TGTGCCAGCAGCGCGGGACAGGGCCTAAGCTACACCTTC. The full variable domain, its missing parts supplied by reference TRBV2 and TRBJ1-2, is EPEVTQTPSHQVTQMGQEVILRCVPISNHLYFYWYRQILGQKVEFLVSFYNNEISEKSEIFDDQFSVERPDGSNFTLKIRSTKLEDSAMYFCASSAGQGLSYTFGSGTRLTVV.

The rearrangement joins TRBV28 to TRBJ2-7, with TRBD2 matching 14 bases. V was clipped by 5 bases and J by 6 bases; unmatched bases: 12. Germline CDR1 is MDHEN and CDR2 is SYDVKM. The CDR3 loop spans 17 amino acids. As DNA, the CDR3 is TGTGCCAGCAGTCACTTGGGACTAGCGGGAGTTTCTTGCGAGCAGTACTTC. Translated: CASSHLGLAGVSCEQYF. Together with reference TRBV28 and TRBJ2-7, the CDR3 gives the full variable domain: DVKVTQSSRYLVKRTGEKVFLECVQDMDHENMFWYRQDPGLGLRLIYFSYDVKMKEKGDIPEGYSVSREKKERFSLILESASTNQTSMYLCASSHLGLAGVSCEQYFGPGTRLTVT.

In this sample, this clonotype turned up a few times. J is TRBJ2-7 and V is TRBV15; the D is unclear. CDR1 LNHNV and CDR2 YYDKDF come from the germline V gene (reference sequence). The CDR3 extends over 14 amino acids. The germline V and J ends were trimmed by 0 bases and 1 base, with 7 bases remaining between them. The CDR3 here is CATSRDPRSYEQYF. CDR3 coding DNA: TGTGCCACCAGCAGAGATCCCAGGTCCTACGAGCAGTACTTC.

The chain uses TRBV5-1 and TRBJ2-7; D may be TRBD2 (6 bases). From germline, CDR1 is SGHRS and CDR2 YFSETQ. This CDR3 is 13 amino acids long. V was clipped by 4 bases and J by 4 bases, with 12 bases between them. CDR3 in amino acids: CASSVGREYEQYF. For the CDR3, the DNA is TGCGCCAGCAGCGTGGGCCGGGAGTACGAGCAGTACTTC.

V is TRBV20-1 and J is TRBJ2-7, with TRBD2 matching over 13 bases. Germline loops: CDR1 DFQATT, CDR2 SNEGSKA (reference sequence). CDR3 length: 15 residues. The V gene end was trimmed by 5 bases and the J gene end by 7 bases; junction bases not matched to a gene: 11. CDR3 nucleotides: TGCAGTGCTGTCAGACTAGCGGGGGGAACCCGTGAGCAGTACTTC. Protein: CSAVRLAGGTREQYF.

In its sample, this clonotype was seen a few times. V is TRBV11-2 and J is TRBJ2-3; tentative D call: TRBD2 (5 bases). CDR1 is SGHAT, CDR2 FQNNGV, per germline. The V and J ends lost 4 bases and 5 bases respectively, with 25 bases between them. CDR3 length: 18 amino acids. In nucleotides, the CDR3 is TGTGCCAGCAGCTGGCCCCATAAACTTTTGCGAGGGATAGATACGCAGTATTTT. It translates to CASSWPHKLLRGIDTQYF.